The sequence of this T cell receptor (beta chain) was determined in a study of blood T cell repertoires in COVID-19. Authors' analysis steps: Amplifying reference gene primers gave estimates of nucleated cell counts. Assay used: immunoSEQ multiplex PCR; TCRdb lists only in-frame clones, some missing. D and trimming were read from the DNA, whereas the V and J calls and clone size are those reported in that table. The sample lists approximately 150,000 clones, approximately 80% seen once, with about 8.8% in the top ten. The Seattle site enrolled patients during active infection and followed them longitudinally. The receptor comes from a woman at least 80 years old with COVID-19, enrolled during active disease. Sequencing was carried out using peripheral blood.

The CDR3 region is CASSLGGGGHYYNEQFF. CDR3 nucleotide sequence: TGCGCCAGCAGCTTGGGGGGCGGGGGCCACTATTACAATGAGCAGTTCTTC. The rearrangement joins TRBV5-1 to TRBJ2-1, with a tentative D call TRBD2 (7 bases). This CDR3 has 17 residues. Germline V gene lookup returns CDR1 SGHRS and CDR2 YFSETQ. With 0 bases removed from V and 4 bases from J, the gap between germline ends came to 17 bases.